One and the same sample provided the 13 T cell receptor beta chains below, sequenced in a study of T cell clonality in common variable immunodeficiency. The repertoire was sequenced with immunoSEQ multiplex PCR; TCRdb's copy has only in-frame clones and lacks some. Singletons are absent from the sample, which has over 20,000 clones. For these receptors, no antigen is known. Study-level points and caveats: Reportedly, TCR beta sequences from common variable immunodeficiency showed fewer deletions and N-nucleotide insertions.

What was sequenced was peripheral blood mononuclear cells. Every receptor here comes from a human donor with common variable immunodeficiency.

By frequency in the sample, this clone is medium-sized (0.01 to 0.1%). The CDR3 end lies 3 residues beyond the end of the read and is filled in from the germline J gene. The chain employs TRBV20-1 and TRBJ2-3; D is possibly TRBD1 (6 bases). Germline V gene data show CDR1 as DFQATT and CDR2 as SNEGSKA (reference sequence). The V end was cut by 0 bases, the J end by 5 bases, with 6 bases between. CDR3 size: 12 residues. The part of the CDR3 DNA that was read is TGCAGTGCTAGAGAAGGGGGAGATACG. This codes for CSAREGGDT. The whole CDR3 is CSAREGGDTQYF.

This clone was recorded at least ten times. Read data end 3 residues before the CDR3 end; the end is taken from the germline J gene. This chain joins TRBV19 and TRBJ2-7, with D possibly being TRBD2 (5 bases). Germline CDR1 LNHDA, CDR2 SQIVND (reference sequence). This CDR3 has 15 residues. V was pared by 1 base and J by 5 bases, with 15 bases between. The DNA read from the CDR3 is TGTGCCAGTAGTATAGCCTTCCGGGGTAGCAACGAG. It codes for CASSIAFRGSNE. The entire CDR3 protein reads CASSIAFRGSNEQYF.

There are many counts of this clone. The CDR3 bases that were read are TGTGCCACCAGCAGAAAGGGCGGGGGGGCCCCGGATACG. Residues: CATSRKGGGAPDT. The CDR3 reads in full as CATSRKGGGAPDTQYF. The chain employs TRBV15 and TRBJ2-3; TRBD2 matches 9 bases. The DNA ends 3 residues before the CDR3 does, and the rest of the CDR3 is filled in from the germline J gene. Trimming cost V 2 bases and J 6 bases; bases outside gene matches: 9. This CDR3 is built from 16 residues. Germline-derived CDR1 and CDR2 are LNHNV and YYDKDF (reference sequence).

In its sample, this clone was seen many times. The read stops 3 residues short of the end of the CDR3; the missing end is completed from the germline J gene. This chain links TRBV12-3 or TRBV12-4 with TRBJ1-5; 9 bases are a match to TRBD1. CDR3 length equals 15 residues. After removal of 6 bases from V and 5 bases from J, the junction contained 8 bases not matched to a gene. CDR3 sequence reads: CASSSGTGLDQPQHF. The part of the CDR3 DNA that was read is TGTGCCAGCAGCTCCGGGACAGGGTTGGATCAGCCC.

This clone was seen many times. The read halts 3 residues ahead of the CDR3 end, with the missing end drawn from the germline J gene. The chain carries TRBV5-1 and TRBJ2-3; tentatively, D is TRBD2 (5 bases). Trimming pared 1 base from V and 5 bases from J, leaving 17 bases between. Germline assignment: CDR1 SGHRS and CDR2 YFSETQ. The CDR3 is 16 amino acids. The CDR3 sequence: CASSLYLASIQDTQYF. Partial CDR3 DNA: TGCGCCAGCAGCTTGTATCTAGCCAGTATCCAAGATACG.

Many counts were recorded for this clone. The CDR3 end falls 3 residues outside the read, so it is completed with the germline J gene. The chain employs TRBV19 and TRBJ1-5; 11 nucleotides align to TRBD1. Germline V gene lookup returns CDR1 LNHDA and CDR2 SQIVND (reference sequence). The CDR3 loop spans 13 amino acids. With 9 bases clipped from V and 7 bases from J, the junction kept 5 bases outside the gene matches. CDR3 DNA (partial): TGTGCCAGCGAGGGACAGGGGGTCCAGCCC. This translates into CASEGQGVQP. Given in full, the CDR3 is CASEGQGVQPQHF. Drawing the rest from reference TRBV19 and TRBJ1-5, the complete variable domain is DGGITQSPKYLFRKEGQNVTLSCEQNLNHDAMYWYRQDPGQGLRLIYYSQIVNDFQKGDIAEGYSVSREKKESFPLTVTSAQKNPTAFYLCASEGQGVQPQHFGDGTRLSIL.

This clone was observed many times. The observed sequence ends 3 residues before the CDR3 terminus, with the missing tail filled in from the germline J gene. J is TRBJ1-1 and V is TRBV19, with a weak D call TRBD1 (5 bases). Trimming pared 5 bases from V and 7 bases from J, leaving 14 bases between. Germline V CDR1 and CDR2: LNHDA, SQIVND (reference sequence). The CDR3 has 13 amino acids. The CDR3 DNA, read in part, is TGTGCCAGTAGTCCCGATCTGACAGTTGAA. It codes for CASSPDLTVE. The full-length CDR3 reads as CASSPDLTVEAFF.

This clone was detected ten times or more. The read halts 3 residues ahead of the CDR3 end, with the missing end drawn from the germline J gene. The J gene is TRBJ2-3, the V gene TRBV6-1; perhaps TRBD2 as D (6 bases). The V end lost 4 bases, the J end lost 0 bases, and 11 bases lay between the germline ends. The CDR3 is 15 residues long. CDR1 and CDR2 from the germline V gene are MNHNS and SASEGT. Here the CDR3 reads CASSVPGTSTDTQYF. The CDR3 DNA, read in part, is TGTGCCAGCAGTGTCCCCGGGACTAGCACAGATACG.

This clone showed up many times. The read stops 3 residues short of the end of the CDR3; the missing end is completed from the germline J gene. This chain links TRBV5-1 with TRBJ2-7, with D hard to call. The germline V and J ends were trimmed by 3 bases and 6 bases, with 10 bases remaining between them. This CDR3 has 12 amino acids. Germline loops: CDR1 SGHRS, CDR2 YFSETQ. The part of the CDR3 DNA that was read is TGCGCCAGCAGCTCAATAGTGTCCGAG. It specifies CASSSIVSE. The CDR3 reads in full as CASSSIVSEQYF.

This clone was seen a few times. It may be a read error: a sequence one base away is much more abundant. With the read ending 3 residues before the CDR3 end, the germline J gene is used to fill in that end. V is TRBV30 and J is TRBJ1-5, with D possibly TRBD1 on 6 matching bases. This CDR3 comprises 13 residues. V was pared by 5 bases and J by 7 bases, with 15 bases between. Germline V CDR1 and CDR2: GTSNPN, SVGIG (reference sequence). The sequenced part of the CDR3 DNA is TGTGCCTGGGCGACAGGTGGTGAGCAGCCC. Its translation is CAWATGGEQP. The complete CDR3 protein is CAWATGGEQPQHF.

This clone was seen many times. Read coverage stops 3 residues before the CDR3 terminus; the germline J gene supplies the remainder. The chain has TRBV13 and TRBJ2-7; D gene uncertain. CDR3 length equals 15 residues. In germline, CDR1 is PRHDT, CDR2 FYEKMQ (reference sequence). V was shortened by 0 bases and J by 5 bases, with 14 bases between the two germline ends. The sequenced CDR3 bases are TGTGCCAGCAGCTTAGGGGCGGCGCGTTTGGACGAG. Amino acids: CASSLGAARLDE. The entire CDR3 is CASSLGAARLDEQYF.

This clone has a count of ten or more. The read stops 3 residues short of the end of the CDR3; the missing end is completed from the germline J gene. The J gene is TRBJ1-1, the V gene TRBV10-3; possible D gene TRBD1, 6 bases. The CDR3 covers 18 residues. The V gene lost 2 bases and the J gene lost 0 bases, with 19 bases spanning the gap. Germline values: CDR1 ENHRY, CDR2 SYGVKD. The DNA read from the CDR3 is TGTGCCATCAGTGAGACCACATCACAGGGTTTCTTGAACACTGAA. Amino acid sequence: CAISETTSQGFLNTE. The full CDR3 protein is CAISETTSQGFLNTEAFF.

This clone was picked up many times. The missing CDR3 end, 3 residues past where the read stops, is filled in from the germline J gene. This rearrangement joins TRBV20-1 to TRBJ1-1; D is undetermined. The CDR3 contains 14 residues. Trimming stripped 0 bases from V and 0 bases from J, with 8 bases between. Germline V CDR1 and CDR2: DFQATT, SNEGSKA (reference sequence). The CDR3 is CSARDLRVNTEAFF. The CDR3 bases that were read are TGCAGTGCTAGAGATCTTAGGGTGAACACTGAA.